This T cell receptor (beta chain) stems from a study of beta chain features in type 1 diabetes. Study-wide points: There was a moderate but significant shortening of TCRB CDR3s in all four CD4+ subsets of Type 1 diabetes patients. Whether HLA type affects TCRB rearrangement stayed undetermined in the present work.

This CDR3 contains 16 residues. Germline V CDR1 and CDR2: SEHNR, FQNEAQ (reference sequence). Losses at the gene ends were 1 base for V and 5 bases for J; bases not matched to a gene: 8. Staining for CD45RO/CCR7/CD25/CD127/CD95/CD27 allowed sorting of CD4+ naive, central memory, regulatory and stem cell-like memory cells. Populations obtained by sorting all exceeded 95% purity. There are a few counts of this clone. Its antigen remains unidentified. The isolated RNA, all of it, was reverse transcribed, so expressed TCRB transcripts were what got sequenced. Profiling relied on immunoSEQ multiplex PCR, and the TCRdb table lists in-frame clones only, not all of them. The table has 130,000 or so clones, 16% seen once.

The TCR sequence derives from a man aged 30 to 45 with type 1 diabetes. The chain links TRBV7-9 to TRBJ2-1; 7 bases are shared with TRBD2. The sequenced material came from central memory CD4+ T cells from blood. Here the CDR3 reads CASSLGAGPEHNEQFF. The CDR3 DNA is TGTGCCAGCAGCTTAGGAGCGGGGCCCGAACACAATGAGCAGTTCTTC.